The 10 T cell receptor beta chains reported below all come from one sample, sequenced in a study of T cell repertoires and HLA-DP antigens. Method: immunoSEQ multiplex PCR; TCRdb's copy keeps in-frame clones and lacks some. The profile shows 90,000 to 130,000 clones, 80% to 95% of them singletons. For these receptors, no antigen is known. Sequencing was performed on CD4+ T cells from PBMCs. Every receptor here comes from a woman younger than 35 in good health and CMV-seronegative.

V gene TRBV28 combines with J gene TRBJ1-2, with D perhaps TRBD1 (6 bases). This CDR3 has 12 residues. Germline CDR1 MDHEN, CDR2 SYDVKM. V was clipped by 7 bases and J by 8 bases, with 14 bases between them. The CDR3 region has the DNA TGTGCCAGCACCTTGGGGACACTGGGCTACACCTTC. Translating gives CASTLGTLGYTF.

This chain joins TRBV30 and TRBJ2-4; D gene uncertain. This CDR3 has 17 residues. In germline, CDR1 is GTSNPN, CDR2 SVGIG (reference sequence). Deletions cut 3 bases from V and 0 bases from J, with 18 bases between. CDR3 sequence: CAWSGPLTLLAKNIQYF. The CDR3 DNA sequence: TGTGCCTGGAGCGGTCCCCTGACACTTCTAGCCAAAAACATTCAGTACTTC.

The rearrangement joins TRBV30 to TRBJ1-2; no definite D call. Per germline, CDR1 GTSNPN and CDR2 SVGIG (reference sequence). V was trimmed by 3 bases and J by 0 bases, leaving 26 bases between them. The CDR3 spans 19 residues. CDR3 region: CAWSRRGVGSGKTNYGYTF. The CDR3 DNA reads TGTGCCTGGAGCCGAAGAGGTGTGGGGTCGGGAAAGACTAACTATGGCTACACCTTC.

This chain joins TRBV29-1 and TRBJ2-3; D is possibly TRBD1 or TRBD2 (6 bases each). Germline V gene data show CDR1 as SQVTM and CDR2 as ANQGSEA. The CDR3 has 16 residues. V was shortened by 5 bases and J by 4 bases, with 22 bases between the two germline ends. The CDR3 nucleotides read TGCAGCGTTCCCTTTGGAGGGGACATCCTCCCAGATACGCAGTATTTT. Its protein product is CSVPFGGDILPDTQYF.

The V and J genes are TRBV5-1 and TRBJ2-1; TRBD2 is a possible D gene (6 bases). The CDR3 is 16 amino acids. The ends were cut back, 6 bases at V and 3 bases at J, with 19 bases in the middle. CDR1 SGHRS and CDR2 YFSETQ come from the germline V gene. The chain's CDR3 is CASKTSGVVYYNEQFF. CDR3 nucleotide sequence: TGCGCCAGCAAAACTTCGGGGGTAGTGTACTACAATGAGCAGTTCTTC.

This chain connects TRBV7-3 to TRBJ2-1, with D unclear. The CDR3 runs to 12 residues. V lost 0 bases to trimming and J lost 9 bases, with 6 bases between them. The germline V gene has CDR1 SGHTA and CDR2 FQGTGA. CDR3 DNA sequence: TGTGCCAGCAGCTTAACAGGCACTGAGCAGTTCTTC. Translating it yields CASSLTGTEQFF.

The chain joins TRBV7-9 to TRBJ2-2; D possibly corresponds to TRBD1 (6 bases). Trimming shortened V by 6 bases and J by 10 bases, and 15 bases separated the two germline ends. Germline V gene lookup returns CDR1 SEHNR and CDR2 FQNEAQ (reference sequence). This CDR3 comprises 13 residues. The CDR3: CASSQLTGLELFF. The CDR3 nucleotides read TGTGCCAGCAGTCAACTTACAGGGTTGGAGCTGTTTTTT.

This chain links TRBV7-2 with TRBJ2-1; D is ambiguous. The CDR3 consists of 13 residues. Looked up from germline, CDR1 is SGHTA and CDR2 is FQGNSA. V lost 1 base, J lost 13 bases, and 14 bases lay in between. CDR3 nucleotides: TGTGCCAGCAGCTTAGATTCCTTCGGGCACCAGTTCTTC. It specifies CASSLDSFGHQFF.

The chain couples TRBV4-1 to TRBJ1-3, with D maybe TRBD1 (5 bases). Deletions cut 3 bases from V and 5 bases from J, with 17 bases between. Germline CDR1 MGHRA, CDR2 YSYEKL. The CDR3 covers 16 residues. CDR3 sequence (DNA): TGCGCCAGCAGCCATGCAGGGAAAGGGCCCAGAAACACCATATATTTT. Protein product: CASSHAGKGPRNTIYF.

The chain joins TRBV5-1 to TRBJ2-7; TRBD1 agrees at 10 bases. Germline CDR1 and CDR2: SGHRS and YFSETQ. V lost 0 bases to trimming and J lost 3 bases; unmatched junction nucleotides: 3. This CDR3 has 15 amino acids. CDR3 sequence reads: CASSLDGTGVYEQYF. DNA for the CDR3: TGCGCCAGCAGCTTGGATGGGACAGGGGTCTACGAGCAGTACTTC.